This T cell receptor beta chain was sequenced in a study of cytomegalovirus exposure and HLA in healthy donors. The PCR made use of 60 Vbeta and 13 Jbeta primers. Data came from immunoSEQ multiplex PCR; TCRdb stores just in-frame clones and leaves some out. Among approximately 220,000 clones listed, around 80% were seen once. The sample was PBMCs. The TCR sequence derives from a man between 18 and 29 years old in good health and CMV-seronegative.

The CDR3 DNA reads as TGCGCCAGCAGCTTGGCCACAGGCGGCACTGAAGCTTTCTTT. Its protein product is CASSLATGGTEAFF. The chain recombines TRBV5-1 with TRBJ1-1; the D gene is possibly TRBD1 (5 bases). V lost 0 bases and J 4 bases, leaving 10 bases between the germline ends. Germline-derived CDR1 and CDR2 are SGHRS and YFSETQ. The CDR3 runs 14 residues.